This T cell receptor beta chain was sequenced for a study of T cells after posttransplantation cyclophosphamide. The V gene lost 3 bases and the J gene lost 6 bases, with 11 bases spanning the gap. The CDR3 runs to 13 residues. Germline lookup yields CDR1 SQVTM and CDR2 ANQGSEA. The method was immunoSEQ multiplex PCR; TCRdb's version includes in-frame clones alone and lacks a portion of them. The sample includes around 44,000 clones, none of them occurring once. This clone was observed at least ten times. The sample consisted of PBMCs. This rearrangement joins TRBV29-1 to TRBJ1-4; D perhaps matches TRBD1 (6 bases). This receptor was identified in a man aged 35 to 55 in good health, CMV-negative, and a related stem cell transplant donor. The CDR3 region has the DNA TGCAGCGTTGATTTGGCAGGGGATGAAAAACTGTTTTTT. Its protein is CSVDLAGDEKLFF.